This TCR beta chain emerged from a study of CD8+ T cells in alopecia areata. In the case of this clone: The antigen is undetermined.

As to treatment: oral pan-JAK inhibitor, 5-10 mg twice daily. Isolated RNA was reverse transcribed into cDNA used as the sequencing template. The protocol was immunoSEQ multiplex PCR, while the TCRdb copy is restricted to in-frame clones and leaves out a portion. The data hold roughly 200,000 clones, with 30% to 40% observed a single time. The CDR3 length is 13 residues. The ends were cut back, 7 bases at V and 11 bases at J, with 23 bases in the middle. CDR1 and CDR2 from the germline V gene are GTSNPN and SVGIG (reference sequence). Study conclusions and caveats: Scalp clonality decreased significantly with tofacitinib, and so did expanded CD8+ clones among the top 100. With one nonresponder, baseline CD8+ expansion's link to response remains uncertain.

Sequencing used CD4+ T cells sorted from blood, obtained around week 30, from a patient treated with tofacitinib. The chain carries TRBV30 and TRBJ1-2; D perhaps matches TRBD1 (5 bases). This clonotype was sampled from a human donor with alopecia areata. Here the CDR3 DNA reads TGTGCCTTAATCCCGAAAGGGACTTGGGGTTACACCTTC. Protein sequence: CALIPKGTWGYTF.